Given below is one T cell receptor (beta chain) in context. Antigen: not known. The CDR3 is made up of 13 amino acids. V was shortened by 1 base and J by 5 bases, with 8 bases between the two germline ends. CDR1 and CDR2 (germline): MNHEY, SMNVEV (reference sequence). The source of the sample is a study of T cell repertoires in cytomegalovirus infection. TCRdb re-analysed the reads in MiXCR, keeping a single row per CDR3 protein. The sample has hundreds of thousands of distinct CDR3 sequences, around 32% seen once. The specimen comprised cultured PBMCs, sampled from culture after CMV antigen stimulation. The origin of this receptor is a human donor in good health (CMV status not recorded). Some clones in this sample may be carry-over from other donors' samples. The chain recombines TRBV27 with TRBJ1-2, with D hard to call. CDR3 DNA: TGTGCCAGCAGTTTATACGGGGAGTATGGCTACACCTTC. It specifies CASSLYGEYGYTF.